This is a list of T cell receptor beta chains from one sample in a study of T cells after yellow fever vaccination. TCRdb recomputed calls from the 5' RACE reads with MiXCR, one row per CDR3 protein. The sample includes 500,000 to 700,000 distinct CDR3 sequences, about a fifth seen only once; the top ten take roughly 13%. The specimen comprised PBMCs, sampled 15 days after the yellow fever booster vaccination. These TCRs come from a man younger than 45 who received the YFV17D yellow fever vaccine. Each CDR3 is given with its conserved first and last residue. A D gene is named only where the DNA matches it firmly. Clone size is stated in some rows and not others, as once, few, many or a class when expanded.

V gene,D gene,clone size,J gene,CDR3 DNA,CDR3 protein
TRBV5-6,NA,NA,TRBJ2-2,TGTGCCAGCAGCCTACTTGGGGGACCGATGGCGAACACCGGGGAGCTGTTTTTT,CASSLLGGPMANTGELFF
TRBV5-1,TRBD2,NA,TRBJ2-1,TGCGCCAGCAGCTCACCAATTACTCCGACTAGCGGGATGTATGAGCAGTTCTTC,CASSSPITPTSGMYEQFF
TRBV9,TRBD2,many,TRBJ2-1,TGTGCCAGCAGCGTAGCGGGGGGGAATGAGCAGTTCTTC,CASSVAGGNEQFF
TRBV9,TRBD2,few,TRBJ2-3,TGTGCCAGCAGCGTAGGGCTAGCGGGAGTTGGGGGAGCAGATACGCAGTATTTT,CASSVGLAGVGGADTQYF
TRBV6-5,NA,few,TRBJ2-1,TGTGCCAGCAGTTACCGGGACTTTCCCTACAATGAGCAGTTCTTC,CASSYRDFPYNEQFF
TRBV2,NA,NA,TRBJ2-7,TGTGCCAGCAGTGAACCCTTGGACAGCCTGAGCTCCTACGAGCAGTACTTC,CASSEPLDSLSSYEQYF
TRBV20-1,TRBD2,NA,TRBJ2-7,TGCAGTGCTAGCCCCTCAGAGGTAGCGGGATCCGAGCAGTACTTC,CSASPSEVAGSEQYF
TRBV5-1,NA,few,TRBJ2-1,TGCGCCAGCAGCTTCCGGGCCCAGGGCCTCGATGAGCAGTTCTTC,CASSFRAQGLDEQFF
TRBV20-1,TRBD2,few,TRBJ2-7,TGCAGTGCTAAGGGACTAGCGGACGAGCAGTACTTC,CSAKGLADEQYF
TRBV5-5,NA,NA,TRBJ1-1,TGTGCCAGCAGCTCGCCCGGTGGGGTGAACACTGAAGCTTTCTTT,CASSSPGGVNTEAFF
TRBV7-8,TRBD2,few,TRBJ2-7,TGTGCCAGCACACCCAGGACTAGCGGGTCCTACGAGCAGTACTTC,CASTPRTSGSYEQYF
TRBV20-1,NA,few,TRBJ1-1,TGCAGTGTGGCCGAGAACACTGAAGCTTTCTTT,CSVAENTEAFF
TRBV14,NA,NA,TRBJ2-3,TGTGCCAGCAGCCAAGCTTCAGGGATCCAGCAGTATTTT,CASSQASGIQQYF
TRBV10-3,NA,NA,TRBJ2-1,TGTGCCATCAGGAGGACAGCAGACAATGAGCAGTTCTTC,CAIRRTADNEQFF
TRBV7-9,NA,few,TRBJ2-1,TGTGCCAGCAGCTGGGACCCGCCGAAGGCCTACAATGAGCAGTTCTTC,CASSWDPPKAYNEQFF
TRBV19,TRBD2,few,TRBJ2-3,TGTGCCAGTAGTATCAGCGGTGGAGGGAGGGCGACAGATACGCAGTATTTT,CASSISGGGRATDTQYF
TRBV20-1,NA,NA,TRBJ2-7,TGCAGTGCTAGAGAACCAAGGGGGGAGCCCTACGAGCAGTACTTC,CSAREPRGEPYEQYF
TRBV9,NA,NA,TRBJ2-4,TGTGCCAGCAGCGTAGGAGATTTAGCCAAAAACATTCAGTACTTC,CASSVGDLAKNIQYF
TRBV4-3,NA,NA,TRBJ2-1,TGCGCCAGCAGCCATAGGGGGAGGCAGCACAATGAGCAGTTCTTC,CASSHRGRQHNEQFF
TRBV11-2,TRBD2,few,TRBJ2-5,TGTGCCAGCAGTGTTACTAGCGGGAGTAGTATCGCGGGAGAGACCCAGTACTTC,CASSVTSGSSIAGETQYF
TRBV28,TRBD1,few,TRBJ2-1,TGTGCCAGCAGGCCGGGACAGTTCACCTACAATGAGCAGTTCTTC,CASRPGQFTYNEQFF
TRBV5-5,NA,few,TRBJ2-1,TGTGCCAGCAGCTTGAGCGGAACCCTCTACAATGAGCAGTTCTTC,CASSLSGTLYNEQFF
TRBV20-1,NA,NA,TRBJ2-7,TGCAGTGCAAACCGGGACACCTACGAGCAGTACTTC,CSANRDTYEQYF
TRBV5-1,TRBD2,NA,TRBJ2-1,TGCGCCAGCAGCTCGGGACTAGCGGGAGGGAGCTCCTACAATGAGCAGTTCTTC,CASSSGLAGGSSYNEQFF
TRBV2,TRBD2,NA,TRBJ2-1,TGTGCCAGCCGGGGACTAGTTAAATACAATGAGCAGTTCTTC,CASRGLVKYNEQFF
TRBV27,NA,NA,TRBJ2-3,TGTGCCAGCAGTTTAGTAGCGGTAAAAGGGATCAGTACAGATACGCAGTATTTT,CASSLVAVKGISTDTQYF
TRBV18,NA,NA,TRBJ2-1,TGTGCCAGCTCACCCGTAGAGCGGCGGGGGCAGTTCTTC,CASSPVERRGQFF
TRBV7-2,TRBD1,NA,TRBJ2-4,TGTGCCAGCAGCTCGGACAGGGGCCGGCAAAACATTCAGTACTTC,CASSSDRGRQNIQYF
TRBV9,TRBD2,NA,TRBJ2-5,TGTGCCAGCAGCGTAGGACTAGCGTTAGGAGAGACCCAGTACTTC,CASSVGLALGETQYF
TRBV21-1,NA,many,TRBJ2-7,TGTGCCAGCACGACCGGGACCTCCTACGAGCAGTACTTC,CASTTGTSYEQYF
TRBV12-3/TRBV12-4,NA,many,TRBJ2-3,TGTGCCAGCAGCTTAGTCGTGGATACGCAGTATTTT,CASSLVVDTQYF
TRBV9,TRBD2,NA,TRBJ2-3,TGTGCCAGCAGCTCCCGGGGTACTAGCGGTTTAGGACAAGATACGCAGTATTTT,CASSSRGTSGLGQDTQYF
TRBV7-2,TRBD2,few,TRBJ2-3,TGTGCCAGCAGCTTATTTAGTAGCGGGAGAACAGATACGCAGTATTTT,CASSLFSSGRTDTQYF
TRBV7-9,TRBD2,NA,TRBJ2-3,TGTGCCAGCAGCTTTTTACTAGCGGACACAGATACGCAGTATTTT,CASSFLLADTDTQYF
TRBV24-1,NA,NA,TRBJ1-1,TGTGCCACCAGTGATCCGGGGCTGGGTACTGAAGCTTTCTTT,CATSDPGLGTEAFF
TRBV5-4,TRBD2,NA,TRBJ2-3,TGTGCCAGCCACCTAGCGGGAGCCGATACGCAGTATTTT,CASHLAGADTQYF
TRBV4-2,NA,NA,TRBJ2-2,TGTGCCAGCAGCCAAGATGGGACAATAAACACCGGGGAGCTGTTTTTT,CASSQDGTINTGELFF
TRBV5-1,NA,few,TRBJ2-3,TGCGCCAGCAGCACACTAGGGTTGGGGGCGGATACGCAGTATTTT,CASSTLGLGADTQYF
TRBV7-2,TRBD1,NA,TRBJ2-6,TGTGCCAGCAGCCTACGACAGGGCTCTTCTGGGGCCAACGTCCTGACTTTC,CASSLRQGSSGANVLTF
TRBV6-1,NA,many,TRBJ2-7,TGTGCCAGCTCAAAGGGACAAGGTATCTACGAGCAGTACTTC,CASSKGQGIYEQYF
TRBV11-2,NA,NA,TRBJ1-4,TGTGCCAGCTCCCATAGTGGGACGGGACGGATCGCAACTAATGAAAAACTGTTTTTT,CASSHSGTGRIATNEKLFF
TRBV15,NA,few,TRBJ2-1,TGTGCCACCAGCAGAGATTCGAGGGACACCCAGCAGTTCTTC,CATSRDSRDTQQFF
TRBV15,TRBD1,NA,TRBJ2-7,TGTGCCACCAGCGTTGCCGGGACAGGCCCTTACGAGCAGTACTTC,CATSVAGTGPYEQYF
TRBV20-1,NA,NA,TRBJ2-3,TGCAGTGCTAGAGTGGCAGTAAGGGCAGATACGCAGTATTTT,CSARVAVRADTQYF
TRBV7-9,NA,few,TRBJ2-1,TGTGCCAGCAGCTTATTATCCGGGGTGGTTGAGCAGTTCTTC,CASSLLSGVVEQFF
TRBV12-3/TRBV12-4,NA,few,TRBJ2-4,TGTGCCAGCAGTTTCAGTGGGATTCAGTACTTC,CASSFSGIQYF
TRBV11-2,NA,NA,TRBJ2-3,TGTGCCAGCAGCCTCGGACCGGACTACAGATCAGATACGCAGTATTTT,CASSLGPDYRSDTQYF